Presented here are 5 T cell receptor beta chains from one specimen sequenced in a study of shared clonotypes between healthy human individuals (dated by TCRdb to the early 2020s). The method was the immunoSEQ multiplex PCR assay. TCRdb obtained this table from immuneACCESS and retained in-frame rearrangements with V and J assigned. These tables miss some clones; where compared with another copy, unresolved V genes account for less than half of the shortfall, and the remainder is unexplained. The sample yields roughly 2.5 million clones; just over 90% were counted once. The top ten clones comprise 0.14% of the sample. The specimen sequenced was naive CD4+ T cells sorted from blood. Interpreted using the paper, the cell subset or site label stands for: CD45RA+ positively selected. These receptors all stem from a man between 18 and 29 years old in good health.

This sequence joins TRBV7-9 and TRBJ1-5, with TRBD1 identical over 7 bases. Losses at the gene ends were 1 base for V and 6 bases for J; bases not matched to a gene: 3. This CDR3 contains 14 residues. Germline CDR1 and CDR2: SEHNR and FQNEAQ (reference sequence). CDR3 DNA: TGTGCCAGCAGCTTAGTAGGGGGCGGTCAGCCCCAGCATTTT. Protein sequence: CASSLVGGGQPQHF.

This clone was counted a single time. V usage is TRBV11-3 and J usage is TRBJ2-1; D is unresolved. CDR3 length: 13 residues. The germline CDR1 and CDR2 sequences are SGHNT and YENEEA. V was clipped by 1 base and J by 4 bases, with 5 bases between them. CDR3 in amino acids: CASSLGYYNEQFF. The CDR3, as DNA: TGTGCCAGCAGCTTAGGTTATTACAATGAGCAGTTCTTC. Complete variable domain (other parts from reference TRBV11-3 and TRBJ2-1): EAGVVQSPRYKIIEKKQPVAFWCNPISGHNTLYWYLQNLGQGPELLIRYENEEAVDDSQLPKDRFSAERLKGVDSTLKIQPAELGDSAVYLCASSLGYYNEQFFGPGTRLTVL.

In DNA, the CDR3 is TGTGCCAGCAGCTTAGGCGAGGGGCCCTATGGCTACACCTTC. This sequence encodes CASSLGEGPYGYTF. The chain is built from TRBV7-2 and TRBJ1-2; D is perhaps TRBD1 (5 bases). Germline assignment: CDR1 SGHTA and CDR2 FQGNSA. The CDR3 has 14 residues. The V end was cut by 1 base, the J end by 4 bases, with 10 bases between.

V gene TRBV7-2 combines with J gene TRBJ2-2, with D uncertain. This CDR3 has 14 residues. Trimming took 1 base from V and 7 from J, leaving 10 bases between them. In germline, CDR1 is SGHTA, CDR2 FQGNSA. CDR3 DNA sequence: TGTGCCAGCAGCTTAGGGTCCCTGGGCGGGGAGCTGTTTTTT. It specifies CASSLGSLGGELFF.

This clone has just one count. The chain employs TRBV6-1 and TRBJ2-5; no definite D call. Looked up from germline, CDR1 is MNHNS and CDR2 is SASEGT. Trimming cost V 6 bases and J 5 bases, with 16 bases left between them. The CDR3 is 14 amino acids. The CDR3 DNA sequence: TGTGCCAGCAGCAACCGGGCCCCTCTTGAGACCCAGTACTTC. Protein: CASSNRAPLETQYF.